This T cell receptor beta chain stems from a study of long-term antiretroviral therapy in people with HIV. Study-wide results and caveats: With ART, diversity went up but was still lower than in transplant donor controls.

Assay version v3.0 of immunoSEQ was used, and it was run at survey level. A target of roughly 35,000-50,000 T-cell genomes per sample was set for sequencing. TCRdb keeps only in-frame clones here, not all; method: immunoSEQ multiplex PCR. The sample has tens of thousands of clones, approximately 86% seen once. Concerning this clone itself: Its antigen is not identified.

CDR3 length equals 14 residues. V lost 2 bases to trimming and J lost 1 base, with 8 bases between them. Germline V CDR1 and CDR2: MGHRA, YSYEKL. The rearrangement uses TRBV4-1 and TRBJ1-1; no definite D call. Specimen: unsorted PBMCs, collected about 4.3 years after starting antiretroviral therapy. This clonotype originated in a man between 25 and 39 years old with HIV. This CDR3 is CASSQTDPNTEAFF. The CDR3 DNA reads TGCGCCAGCAGCCAAACAGACCCGAACACTGAAGCTTTCTTT.